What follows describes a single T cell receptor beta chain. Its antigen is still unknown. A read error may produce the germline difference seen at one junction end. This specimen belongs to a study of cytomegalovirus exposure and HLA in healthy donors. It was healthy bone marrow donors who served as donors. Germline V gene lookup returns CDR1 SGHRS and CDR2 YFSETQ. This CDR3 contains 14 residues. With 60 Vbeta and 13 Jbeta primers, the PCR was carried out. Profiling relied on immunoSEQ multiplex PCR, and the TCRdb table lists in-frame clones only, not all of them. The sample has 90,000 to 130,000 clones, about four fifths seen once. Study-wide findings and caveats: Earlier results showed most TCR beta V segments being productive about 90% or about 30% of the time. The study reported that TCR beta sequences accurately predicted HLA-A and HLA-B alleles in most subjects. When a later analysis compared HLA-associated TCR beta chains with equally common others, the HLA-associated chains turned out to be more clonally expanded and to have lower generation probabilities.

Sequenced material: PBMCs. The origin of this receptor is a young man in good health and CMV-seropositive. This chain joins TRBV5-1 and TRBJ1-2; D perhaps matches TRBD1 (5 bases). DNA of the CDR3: TGCGCCAGCAGCCCGACTGCAGGGAACTATGGCTACCCCTTC. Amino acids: CASSPTAGNYGYPF.